A single TCR beta chain is shown here with its context. Its target is not known. This sample was taken from a study of metastatic and nonmetastatic thyroid tumors. Across the study: The authors compared repertoires across blood and tumor or nodule tissue from malignant and benign thyroid patients. Study observations and caveats: The study reportedly found significantly higher TCR beta diversity in malignant thyroid tumors than benign nodules, in blood and tumor.

No patient had received any treatment before thyroid surgery. The CDR3 totals 14 residues. The V segment lost 4 bases and the J segment 8 bases; nucleotides outside the gene matches: 7. The germline V gene encodes CDR1 KGHDR and CDR2 SFDVKD. TCRdb reprocessed the PCR reads via MiXCR. Counted here are several thousand clones, under 25% occurring once; the ten biggest clones make up around 16%. The origin of this receptor is a female donor with papillary thyroid cancer or a benign thyroid nodule (not recorded which). Some clones in this sample may be carry-over from other donors' samples. Sequenced material: adjacent normal tissue. This chain joins TRBV24-1 and TRBJ2-1; 7 bases are shared with TRBD1. This CDR3 is CATSDLNRGDEQFF. In DNA, the CDR3 is TGTGCCACCAGTGACTTGAACAGGGGTGATGAGCAGTTCTTC.